Listed here are 16 T cell receptor beta chains from one sample, sequenced in a study of CD8+ T cells in alopecia areata. Regarding treatment: oral pan-JAK inhibitor, 5-10 mg twice daily. RNA, once extracted, was reverse transcribed into cDNA for use as the sequencing template. Sequencing used immunoSEQ multiplex PCR; TCRdb keeps in-frame clones, though not all of them. The data contain over 120,000 clones, about 59% of them singletons. The material was CD8+ T cells sorted from blood, obtained at week 4, from a patient treated with tofacitinib. The source is a human donor with alopecia areata.

This clone was seen a few times. The rearrangement links TRBV4-2 to TRBJ2-7; 8 nucleotides agree with TRBD1. There are 16 residues in the CDR3. Germline trimming cut 4 bases from V and 0 bases from J; bases unmatched to any gene: 8. The germline V gene encodes CDR1 LGHNA and CDR2 YNFKEQ. CDR3 loop: CASSLWTGPDSYEQYF. CDR3 in DNA: TGTGCCAGCAGCCTTTGGACAGGGCCCGACTCCTACGAGCAGTACTTC.

The chain links TRBV14 to TRBJ1-2; TRBD1 matches 8 bases. Losses at the gene ends were 1 base for V and 6 bases for J; bases not matched to a gene: 16. Germline V lookup: CDR1 SGHDN, CDR2 FVKESK. The CDR3 runs to 18 residues. CDR3 bases: TGTGCCAGCAGCCAAGGTTGGGACACGACAGGGGCCTGGGATGGCTACACCTTC. Translated, it gives CASSQGWDTTGAWDGYTF.

The chain links TRBV11-2 to TRBJ2-2; D is unclear. The CDR3 is made up of 14 amino acids. With 4 bases removed from V and 2 bases from J, the gap between germline ends came to 8 bases. The V gene's germline CDR1 is SGHAT and CDR2 FQNNGV. The CDR3: CASSYFGNTGELFF. CDR3 nucleotide sequence: TGTGCCAGCAGCTACTTTGGTAACACCGGGGAGCTGTTTTTT.

This rearrangement joins TRBV2 to TRBJ2-7; 10 bases are shared with TRBD1. Germline V CDR1 and CDR2: SNHLY, FYNNEI. CDR3 length: 16 residues. V shed 3 bases and J 3 bases; nucleotides not matched to a gene: 8. CDR3 amino acids: CASSDGSRTGGYEQYF. CDR3 in DNA: TGTGCCAGCAGTGATGGGTCCAGGACAGGGGGCTACGAGCAGTACTTC. Combining the CDR3 with reference TRBV2 and TRBJ2-7 gives the whole variable domain EPEVTQTPSHQVTQMGQEVILRCVPISNHLYFYWYRQILGQKVEFLVSFYNNEISEKSEIFDDQFSVERPDGSNFTLKIRSTKLEDSAMYFCASSDGSRTGGYEQYFGPGTRLTVT.

V is TRBV19 and J is TRBJ1-5, with a possible D match to TRBD1 (5 bases). CDR1 and CDR2 from the germline V gene are LNHDA and SQIVND (reference sequence). Trimming shortened V by 7 bases and J by 4 bases, and 23 bases separated the two germline ends. This CDR3 is 17 amino acids long. This CDR3 is CASTVLRPEGNNQPQHF. In DNA, the CDR3 is TGTGCCAGTACCGTATTACGTCCGGAGGGGAATAATCAGCCCCAGCATTTT.

The chain uses TRBV4-2 and TRBJ1-2, with D possibly being TRBD1 (5 bases). Germline V gene data show CDR1 as LGHNA and CDR2 as YNFKEQ. With 4 bases removed from V and 4 bases from J, the gap between germline ends came to 16 bases. This CDR3 is built from 15 residues. DNA of the CDR3: TGTGCCAGCAGCCTAGGAGGTGGGGACGGCTATGGCTACACCTTC. Translation: CASSLGGGDGYGYTF.

V usage is TRBV7-8 and J usage is TRBJ1-1; D perhaps matches TRBD1 (5 bases). CDR1 is SGHVS, CDR2 FQNEAQ, per germline. Trimming pared 2 bases from V and 3 bases from J, leaving 10 bases between. The CDR3 runs to 14 residues. CDR3 in amino acids: CASSLPEGDTEAFF. The CDR3 DNA reads as TGTGCCAGCAGCTTACCCGAAGGGGACACTGAAGCTTTCTTT.

About this clone itself: This CDR3 is also generated by other DNA sequences in the sample. The chain links TRBV5-1 to TRBJ2-7, with TRBD2 matching over 9 bases. This CDR3 contains 14 residues. Germline assignment: CDR1 SGHRS and CDR2 YFSETQ. V was pared by 2 bases and J by 2 bases, with 2 bases of the junction left unmatched. The CDR3: CASSFSGGTYEQYF. DNA of the CDR3: TGCGCCAGCAGCTTTAGCGGGGGAACCTACGAGCAGTACTTC. Complete variable domain (other parts from reference TRBV5-1 and TRBJ2-7): KAGVTQTPRYLIKTRGQQVTLSCSPISGHRSVSWYQQTPGQGLQFLFEYFSETQRNKGNFPGRFSGRQFSNSRSEMNVSTLELGDSALYLCASSFSGGTYEQYFGPGTRLTVT.

J is TRBJ1-6 and V is TRBV15; no clear D. V lost 0 bases to trimming and J lost 5 bases, with 8 bases between them. This CDR3 is built from 15 residues. Germline loops: CDR1 LNHNV, CDR2 YYDKDF (reference sequence). The CDR3 DNA reads TGTGCCACCAGCAGAGATCGAGGGAATAATTCACCCCTCCACTTT. Translating it yields CATSRDRGNNSPLHF.

The chain recombines TRBV6-1 with TRBJ1-6, with unresolved D. Germline lookup yields CDR1 MNHNS and CDR2 SASEGT. Deletions cut 10 bases from V and 0 bases from J, with 13 bases between. The CDR3 is 15 amino acids. The CDR3 sequence is CAISPQSSYNSPLHF. The CDR3 DNA follows: TGTGCCATCAGCCCACAGAGCTCCTATAATTCACCCCTCCACTTT.

The sample holds a few counts of this clone. V is TRBV6-5 and J is TRBJ1-6; TRBD1 might be the D (6 bases). CDR3 length equals 14 residues. Germline CDR1 and CDR2: MNHEY and SVGAGI. Trimming stripped 4 bases from V and 7 bases from J, with 11 bases between. CDR3 nucleotides: TGTGCCAGCAGTTCCACAGGGCGGAATTCACCCCTCCACTTT. Protein product: CASSSTGRNSPLHF.

This clone appeared a few times. V usage is TRBV7-8 and J usage is TRBJ1-2, with D hard to call. Germline V lookup: CDR1 SGHVS, CDR2 FQNEAQ. Trimming removed 5 bases from V and 2 bases from J, with 6 bases in between. The CDR3 is 12 amino acids. CDR3 nucleotides: TGTGCCAGCAGCCCCTTAAACTATGGCTACACCTTC. It specifies CASSPLNYGYTF. Drawing the rest from reference TRBV7-8 and TRBJ1-2, the complete variable domain is GAGVSQSPRYKVAKRGQDVALRCDPISGHVSLFWYQQALGQGPEFLTYFQNEAQLDKSGLPSDRFFAERPEGSVSTLKIQRTQQEDSAVYLCASSPLNYGYTFGSGTRLTVV.

The chain combines TRBV7-2 with TRBJ2-3, with a tentative D call TRBD2 (6 bases). The CDR3 runs to 16 residues. Germline V gene lookup returns CDR1 SGHTA and CDR2 FQGNSA. The V end lost 7 bases, the J end lost 2 bases, and 19 bases lay between the germline ends. Written as DNA, the CDR3 is TGTGCCAGCACCCTCGGGGACTCGGCCCTCACAGATACGCAGTATTTT. As protein: CASTLGDSALTDTQYF.

This chain connects TRBV27 to TRBJ1-5; unclear D gene. CDR1 is MNHEY and CDR2 is SMNVEV in the germline V gene (reference sequence). V was pared by 5 bases and J by 0 bases, with 8 bases between. This CDR3 region has 14 residues. In nucleotides, the CDR3 is TGTGCCAGCAGTCCCGTCGGTAGCAATCAGCCCCAGCATTTT. It translates to CASSPVGSNQPQHF.

V gene TRBV7-9 combines with J gene TRBJ2-7; TRBD2 is a possible D gene (5 bases). Germline V gene data show CDR1 as SEHNR and CDR2 as FQNEAQ (reference sequence). CDR3 length: 11 residues. V was pared by 6 bases and J by 6 bases, with 9 bases between. The CDR3 reads CASRFEGEQYF. CDR3 sequence (DNA): TGTGCCAGCAGGTTTGAGGGCGAGCAGTACTTC.

The chain joins TRBV25-1 to TRBJ1-2; 7 nucleotides line up with TRBD1. The CDR3 has 13 residues. Germline CDR1 reads MGHDK; CDR2 reads SYGVNS. Trimming took 6 bases from V and 6 from J; bases not matched to a gene: 7. The CDR3 protein is CASSHDREDGYTF. CDR3 DNA sequence: TGTGCCAGCAGCCATGACAGGGAAGATGGCTACACCTTC.